Listed here is a single TCR beta chain. The entry originates in a study of blood T cell repertoires in COVID-19. Study at large: PBMCs, B-cell-depleted T cells, or T cells were the source of the cDNA or gDNA that made up the material.

Germline lookup yields CDR1 SEHNR and CDR2 FQNEAQ (reference sequence). This CDR3 has 14 amino acids. V gave up 3 bases and J gave up 10 bases; unmatched junction bases: 5. Original processing notes: Estimates of nucleated cell counts were drawn from the amplification of reference gene primers. Using immunoSEQ multiplex PCR, the repertoire was profiled, and TCRdb retains in-frame clones only, with some absent. The DNA was the basis for D and trimming; V, J and clone size are from that table. The sample lists around 700,000 clones, more than 80% occurring once. The V call is TRBV7-9, the J call TRBJ1-6, with 8 nucleotides matching TRBD1. The sequenced material came from peripheral blood. This TCR derives from a woman aged 18-29 years with acute or convalescent COVID-19. The CDR3 DNA reads as TGTGCCAGCAGCTTCGGACAGGGAGGGTCACCCCTCCACTTT. Protein product: CASSFGQGGSPLHF. Full variable domain (remainder filled in from reference TRBV7-9 and TRBJ1-6): DTGVSQNPRHKITKRGQNVTFRCDPISEHNRLYWYRQTLGQGPEFLTYFQNEAQLEKSRLLSDRFSAERPKGSFSTLEIQRTEQGDSAMYLCASSFGQGGSPLHFGNGTRLTVT.